These 19 T cell receptor beta chains share one sample of origin, sequenced in a study of blood T cell repertoires in COVID-19. Only in-frame clones appear in the TCRdb table, and some are missing; sequencing was by immunoSEQ multiplex PCR. The profile shows around 260,000 clones, less than 90% of them singletons. Sequenced input: peripheral blood. The receptors shown here come from a man between 60 and 75 years old who had recovered from COVID-19.

The chain carries TRBV5-1 and TRBJ2-7, with 8 bases that match TRBD1. Germline V CDR1 and CDR2: SGHRS, YFSETQ. The CDR3 extends over 15 amino acids. Germline trimming cut 3 bases from V and 5 bases from J; bases unmatched to any gene: 10. Here the CDR3 reads CASSSLDRGINEQYF. The CDR3 nucleotides are TGCGCCAGCAGCTCCCTAGACAGGGGAATTAACGAGCAGTACTTC. Full variable domain (outside the CDR3, taken from reference TRBV5-1 and TRBJ2-7): KAGVTQTPRYLIKTRGQQVTLSCSPISGHRSVSWYQQTPGQGLQFLFEYFSETQRNKGNFPGRFSGRQFSNSRSEMNVSTLELGDSALYLCASSSLDRGINEQYFGPGTRLTVT.

The chain carries TRBV11-2 and TRBJ2-5, with 7 bases aligning to TRBD2. The J segment lost 7 bases and the V segment lost 5 bases, leaving 10 bases of the junction unmatched. Germline V gene lookup returns CDR1 SGHAT and CDR2 FQNNGV. The CDR3 spans 14 residues. The CDR3 nucleotides are TGTGCCAGCAGCCAACTTCGTGGGGAGGGGACCCAGTACTTC. Protein product: CASSQLRGEGTQYF. Full variable domain (outside the CDR3, taken from reference TRBV11-2 and TRBJ2-5): EAGVAQSPRYKIIEKRQSVAFWCNPISGHATLYWYQQILGQGPKLLIQFQNNGVVDDSQLPKDRFSAERLKGVDSTLKIQPAKLEDSAVYLCASSQLRGEGTQYFGPGTRLLVL.

The V call is TRBV19, the J call TRBJ1-5, with unresolved D. This CDR3 contains 13 residues. V was trimmed by 4 bases and J by 3 bases, leaving 7 bases between them. Germline V CDR1 and CDR2: LNHDA, SQIVND (reference sequence). The DNA for the CDR3 is TGTGCCAGTAGTAGCCACTCCAATCAGCCCCAGCATTTT. Residues: CASSSHSNQPQHF.

Comment on this clone: At one end, the junction sequence differs from germline, possibly due to a read error. The gene calls are TRBV3-1 (or the pseudogene TRBV3-2) and TRBJ1-5, with 9 nucleotides matching TRBD1. CDR1 LGHDT and CDR2 YNNKEL come from the germline V gene (reference sequence). The CDR3 runs to 15 residues. CDR3 protein: CASSQGQGIDQPQHF. In DNA form, the CDR3 reads TGTGCCAGCAGTCAAGGACAGGGGATAGATCAGCCCCAGCATTTT.

The chain recombines TRBV21-1 with TRBJ1-2; TRBD1 was called by the table and not checked on the DNA. TRBV21-1 is assigned pseudogene status. CDR3 length equals 15 residues. The CDR3 is CASSNDIQGGTGYTF. CDR3 coding DNA: TGTGCCAGCAGCAACGATATACAGGGGGGAACCGGCTACACCTTC.

This clone was picked up one time. The rearrangement uses TRBV9 and TRBJ2-1, with 10 bases that match TRBD2. Germline V gene data show CDR1 as SGDLS and CDR2 as YYNGEE. V lost 4 bases and J lost 10; bases outside the gene matches: 11. The CDR3 length is 15 residues. DNA for the CDR3: TGTGCCAGCAGCCCTCCGGGGACTAGCGTGGGCGAGCAGTTCTTC. Translated, it gives CASSPPGTSVGEQFF.

This clone occurred many times. The chain uses TRBV18 and TRBJ1-6; a possible D gene is TRBD1 (5 bases). The CDR3 is made up of 17 amino acids. Looked up from germline, CDR1 is KGHSH and CDR2 is LQKENI. Trimming took off 3 bases at V and 7 bases at J, with 19 bases between the two ends. The DNA for the CDR3 is TGTGCCAGCTCACCTCGTAGGGGTGACAGTAACAATTCACCCCTCCACTTT. Its protein is CASSPRRGDSNNSPLHF.

The rearrangement joins TRBV2 to TRBJ2-7; D not certain. The V end lost 8 bases, the J end lost 1 base, and 12 bases lay between the germline ends. This CDR3 has 13 residues. Germline V lookup: CDR1 SNHLY, CDR2 FYNNEI. The CDR3 DNA follows: TGTGCCAGCTCGAGGAAAAAATCCTACGAGCAGTACTTC. Residues: CASSRKKSYEQYF.

This CDR3 reads CATLEGGQETQYF. CDR3 DNA: TGTGCCACCTTAGAGGGAGGCCAAGAGACCCAGTACTTC. This chain joins TRBV25-1 and TRBJ2-5, with a weak D call TRBD2 (6 bases). The CDR3 has 13 residues. Germline lookup yields CDR1 MGHDK and CDR2 SYGVNS. V was shortened by 10 bases and J by 1 base, with 13 bases between the two germline ends.

The chain links TRBV7-3 to TRBJ2-2; D may be TRBD2 (6 bases). CDR1 and CDR2 from the germline V gene are SGHTA and FQGTGA. This CDR3 region has 13 residues. Trimming stripped 2 bases from V and 5 bases from J, with 6 bases between. Written as DNA, the CDR3 is TGTGCCAGCAGCTTAGCGGGAACCGGGGAGCTGTTTTTT. Its protein is CASSLAGTGELFF.

The rearrangement links TRBV10-1 to TRBJ1-1, with D hard to call. Deletions cut 0 bases from V and 6 bases from J, with 5 bases between. The CDR3 spans 12 residues. From germline, CDR1 is WNHNN and CDR2 SYGVQD (reference sequence). CDR3 DNA: TGCGCCAGCAGTGAGTCCGGTCCTGAAGCTTTCTTT. Translation: CASSESGPEAFF.

The chain joins TRBV6-6 to TRBJ2-1; D uncertain. The germline gives CDR1 MNHNY, CDR2 SVGAGI (reference sequence). V was cut by 7 bases and J by 2 bases, with 18 bases left in between. This CDR3 contains 16 residues. The CDR3 nucleotides read TGTGCCAGCACCCTAGGCCGGGTTTCGCCCTACAATGAGCAGTTCTTC. Translation gives CASTLGRVSPYNEQFF.

V usage is TRBV27 and J usage is TRBJ2-7; 7 positions agree with TRBD2. Germline V gene sequence: CDR1 MNHEY, CDR2 SMNVEV (reference sequence). The CDR3 spans 13 residues. The V gene end was trimmed by 7 bases and the J gene end by 5 bases; junction bases not matched to a gene: 8. In DNA form, the CDR3 reads TGTGCCAGCAATCCTTGGGCGGGAGACGAGCAGTACTTC. Its translation is CASNPWAGDEQYF.

The chain employs TRBV6-1 and TRBJ2-3; a weak D match, TRBD2 (6 bases). V shed 0 bases and J shed 3 bases, with 13 bases lying between them. The germline V gene has CDR1 MNHNS and CDR2 SASEGT. CDR3 length equals 16 residues. DNA of the CDR3: TGTGCCAGCAGTGAAGCGATGGGGGGTATGACAGATACGCAGTATTTT. Translating gives CASSEAMGGMTDTQYF.

The rearrangement links TRBV7-9 to TRBJ2-7; possible D gene TRBD2, 5 bases. The CDR3 is 14 amino acids. V was shortened by 5 bases and J by 11 bases, with 22 bases between the two germline ends. The germline V gene has CDR1 SEHNR and CDR2 FQNEAQ (reference sequence). CDR3 in amino acids: CASSPSKAGYGEYF. As DNA, the CDR3 is TGTGCCAGCAGCCCTTCCAAGGCGGGCTATGGAGAGTACTTC.

The genes are TRBV20-1 and TRBJ1-5; TRBD1 aligns across 9 bases. Unmatched junction bases numbered 4, after V lost 3 bases and J lost 4 bases. The CDR3 has 14 residues. Germline V lookup: CDR1 DFQATT, CDR2 SNEGSKA (reference sequence). As DNA, the CDR3 is TGCAGTGCTAGTCTCGGGACAGGGAATCAGCCCCAGCATTTT. This encodes CSASLGTGNQPQHF.

The genes are TRBV6-6 and TRBJ2-3; 7 positions agree with TRBD1. Germline lookup yields CDR1 MNHNY and CDR2 SVGAGI (reference sequence). This CDR3 spans 17 amino acids. V was clipped by 5 bases and J by 0 bases; unmatched bases: 11. The DNA of the CDR3 is TGTGCCAGCAGTCACGTTCTGGACAGGAGTAGCACAGATACGCAGTATTTT. Protein sequence: CASSHVLDRSSTDTQYF.

V gene TRBV9 combines with J gene TRBJ2-2; 9 bases align to TRBD1. CDR3 length: 16 amino acids. Germline V gene data show CDR1 as SGDLS and CDR2 as YYNGEE. J gave up 5 bases and V 0 bases, and 5 bases lay outside the gene matches. The CDR3 sequence: CASSVGRTGETGELFF. The CDR3 coding sequence is TGTGCCAGCAGCGTAGGAAGGACAGGGGAGACCGGGGAGCTGTTTTTT.

The rearrangement links TRBV9 to TRBJ2-7, with 12 nucleotides matching TRBD2. Germline CDR1 is SGDLS and CDR2 is YYNGEE. The V and J ends lost 4 bases and 3 bases, in that order; junction bases with no gene match: 5. This CDR3 spans 15 amino acids. CDR3 coding DNA: TGTGCCAGCAGCTCCCGACTAGCGGGGGACTACGAGCAGTACTTC. It specifies CASSSRLAGDYEQYF.